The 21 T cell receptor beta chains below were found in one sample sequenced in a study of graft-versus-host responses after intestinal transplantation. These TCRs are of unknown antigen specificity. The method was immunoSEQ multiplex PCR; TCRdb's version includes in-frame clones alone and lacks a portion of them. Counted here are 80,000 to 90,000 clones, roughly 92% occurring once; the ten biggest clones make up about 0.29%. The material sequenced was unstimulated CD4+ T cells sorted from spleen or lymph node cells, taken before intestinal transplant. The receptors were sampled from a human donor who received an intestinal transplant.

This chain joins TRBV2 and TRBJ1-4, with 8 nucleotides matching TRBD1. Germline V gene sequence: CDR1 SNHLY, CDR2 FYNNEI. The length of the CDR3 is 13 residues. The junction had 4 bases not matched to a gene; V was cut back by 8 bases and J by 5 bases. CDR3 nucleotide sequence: TGTGCCAGCGAGGGACAGGCGAATGAAAAACTGTTTTTT. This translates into CASEGQANEKLFF.

The CDR3 DNA sequence: TGTGCCAGCAGCAGGAACTATGGCTACACCTTC. It specifies CASSRNYGYTF. This chain joins TRBV5-6 and TRBJ1-2; unclear D gene. Per the germline V gene, CDR1 is SGHDT and CDR2 is YYEEEE. V was shortened by 4 bases and J by 2 bases, with 3 bases between the two germline ends. This CDR3 is 11 amino acids long.

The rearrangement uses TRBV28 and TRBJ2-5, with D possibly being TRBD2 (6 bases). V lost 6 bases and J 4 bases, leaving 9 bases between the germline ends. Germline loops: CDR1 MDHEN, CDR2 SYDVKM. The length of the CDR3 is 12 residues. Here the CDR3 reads CASRPGGETQYF. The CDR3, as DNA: TGTGCCAGCAGGCCCGGGGGAGAGACCCAGTACTTC.

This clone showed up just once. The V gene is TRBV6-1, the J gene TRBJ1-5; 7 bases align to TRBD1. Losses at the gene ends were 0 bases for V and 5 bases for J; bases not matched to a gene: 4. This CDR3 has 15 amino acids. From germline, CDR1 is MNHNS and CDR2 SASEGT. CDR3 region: CASSEAGTVYQPQHF. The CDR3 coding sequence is TGTGCCAGCAGTGAAGCCGGGACAGTTTATCAGCCCCAGCATTTT.

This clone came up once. The CDR3 DNA follows: TGTGCCAGCAGCCAAGATACACAGCGGGAGGTAGGAAACAATGAGCAGTTCTTC. Amino acids: CASSQDTQREVGNNEQFF. The rearrangement links TRBV4-2 to TRBJ2-1, with 9 positions matching TRBD2. Germline CDR1 reads LGHNA; CDR2 reads YNFKEQ. This CDR3 comprises 18 residues. The V and J ends lost 0 bases and 5 bases, in that order; junction bases with no gene match: 11.

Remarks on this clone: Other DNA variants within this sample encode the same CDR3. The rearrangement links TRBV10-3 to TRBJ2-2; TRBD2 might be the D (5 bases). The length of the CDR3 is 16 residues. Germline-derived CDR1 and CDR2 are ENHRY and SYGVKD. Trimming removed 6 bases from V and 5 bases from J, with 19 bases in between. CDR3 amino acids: CAIRPGEGGRTGELFF. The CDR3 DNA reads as TGTGCCATCAGGCCCGGTGAAGGAGGAAGGACCGGGGAGCTGTTTTTT.

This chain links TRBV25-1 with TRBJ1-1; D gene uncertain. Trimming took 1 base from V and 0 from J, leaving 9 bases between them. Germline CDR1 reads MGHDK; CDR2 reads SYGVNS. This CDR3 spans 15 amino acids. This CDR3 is CASSESLMLNTEAFF. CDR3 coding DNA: TGTGCCAGCAGTGAATCCCTGATGCTGAACACTGAAGCTTTCTTT.

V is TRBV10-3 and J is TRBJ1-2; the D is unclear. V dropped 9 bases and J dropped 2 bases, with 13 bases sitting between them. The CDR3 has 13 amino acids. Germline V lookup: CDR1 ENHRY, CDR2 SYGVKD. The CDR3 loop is CAIWASVNYGYTF. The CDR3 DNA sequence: TGTGCCATATGGGCCAGTGTGAACTATGGCTACACCTTC.

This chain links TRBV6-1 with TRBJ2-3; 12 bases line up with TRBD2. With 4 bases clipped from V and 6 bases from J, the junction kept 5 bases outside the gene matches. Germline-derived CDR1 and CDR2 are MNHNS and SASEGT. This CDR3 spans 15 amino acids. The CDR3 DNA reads TGTGCCAGCAGTGTGAGACTAGCGGGAGTCGATACGCAGTATTTT. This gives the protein CASSVRLAGVDTQYF.

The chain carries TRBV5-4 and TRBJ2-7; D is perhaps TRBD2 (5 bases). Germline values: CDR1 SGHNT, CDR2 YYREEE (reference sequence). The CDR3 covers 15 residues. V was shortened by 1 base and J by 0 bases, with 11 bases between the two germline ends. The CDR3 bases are TGTGCCAGCAGCTTGTACGGGGTGATCTCCTACGAGCAGTACTTC. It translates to CASSLYGVISYEQYF. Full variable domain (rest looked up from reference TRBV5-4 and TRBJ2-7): ETGVTQSPTHLIKTRGQQVTLRCSSQSGHNTVSWYQQALGQGPQFIFQYYREEENGRGNFPPRFSGLQFPNYSSELNVNALELDDSALYLCASSLYGVISYEQYFGPGTRLTVT.

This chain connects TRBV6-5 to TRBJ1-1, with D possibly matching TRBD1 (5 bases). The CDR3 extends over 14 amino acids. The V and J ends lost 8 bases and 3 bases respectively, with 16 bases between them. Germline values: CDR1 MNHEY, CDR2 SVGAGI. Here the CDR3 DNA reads TGTGCCAGCGAACCTACAGGTCGTTACACTGAAGCTTTCTTT. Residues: CASEPTGRYTEAFF.

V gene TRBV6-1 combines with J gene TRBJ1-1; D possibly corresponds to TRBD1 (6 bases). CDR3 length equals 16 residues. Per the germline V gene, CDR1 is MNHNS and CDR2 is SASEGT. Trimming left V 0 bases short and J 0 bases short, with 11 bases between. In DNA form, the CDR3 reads TGTGCCAGCAGTGAAGCGGGGGGACAAATGAACACTGAAGCTTTCTTT. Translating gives CASSEAGGQMNTEAFF.

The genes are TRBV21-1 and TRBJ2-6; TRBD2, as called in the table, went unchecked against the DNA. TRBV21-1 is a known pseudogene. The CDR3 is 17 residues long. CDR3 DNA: TGTGCCAGCAGCAAAGAGGAGGACCTCTCTGGGGCCAACGTCCTGACTTTC. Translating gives CASSKEEDLSGANVLTF.

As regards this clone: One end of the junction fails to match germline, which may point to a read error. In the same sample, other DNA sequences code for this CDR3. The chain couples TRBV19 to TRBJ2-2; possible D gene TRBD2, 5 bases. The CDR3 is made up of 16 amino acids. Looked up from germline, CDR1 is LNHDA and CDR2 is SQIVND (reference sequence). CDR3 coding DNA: TGTGCCAGTAGTATAGGTAGGAGGTTGGCCACCGGGGAGCTGTTCTTT. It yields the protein CASSIGRRLATGELFF.

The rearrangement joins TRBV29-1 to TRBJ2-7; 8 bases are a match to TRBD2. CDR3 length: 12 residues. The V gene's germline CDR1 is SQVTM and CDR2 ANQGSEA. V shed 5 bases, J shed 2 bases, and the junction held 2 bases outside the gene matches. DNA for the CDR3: TGCAGCGTTACTAGCGGAACCTACGAGCAGTACTTC. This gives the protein CSVTSGTYEQYF.

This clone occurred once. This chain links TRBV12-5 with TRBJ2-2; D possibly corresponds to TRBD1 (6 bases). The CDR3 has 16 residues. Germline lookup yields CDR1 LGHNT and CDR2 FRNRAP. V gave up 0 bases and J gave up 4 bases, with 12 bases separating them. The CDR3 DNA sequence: TGTGCTAGTGGTTTGGTGGCAGGGGCGGGCACCGGGGAGCTGTTTTTT. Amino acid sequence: CASGLVAGAGTGELFF.

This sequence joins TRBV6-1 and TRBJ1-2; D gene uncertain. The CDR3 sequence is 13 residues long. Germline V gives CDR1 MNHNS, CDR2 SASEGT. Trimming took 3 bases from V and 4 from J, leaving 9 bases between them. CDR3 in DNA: TGTGCCAGCAGTGACAGGCAAGCCTATGGCTACACCTTC. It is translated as CASSDRQAYGYTF.

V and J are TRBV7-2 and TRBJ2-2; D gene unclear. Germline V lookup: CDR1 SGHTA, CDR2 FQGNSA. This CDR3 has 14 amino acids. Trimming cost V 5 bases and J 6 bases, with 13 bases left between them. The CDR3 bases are TGTGCCAGCAGCCCTGGGCGGTGGGCCGGGGAGCTGTTTTTT. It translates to CASSPGRWAGELFF. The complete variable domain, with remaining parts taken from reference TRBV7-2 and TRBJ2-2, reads GAGVSQSPSNKVTEKGKDVELRCDPISGHTALYWYRQSLGQGLEFLIYFQGNSAPDKSGLPSDRFSAERTGGSVSTLTIQRTQQEDSAVYLCASSPGRWAGELFFGEGSRLTVL.

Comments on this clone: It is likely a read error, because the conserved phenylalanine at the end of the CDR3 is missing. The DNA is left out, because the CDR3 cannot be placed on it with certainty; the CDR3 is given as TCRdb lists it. The CDR3 is CASSAVPTSRKTYGY. The chain joins TRBV10-2 to TRBJ1-2. The germline V gene has CDR1 WSHSY and CDR2 SAAADI. The CDR3 comprises 15 residues, both ends counted.

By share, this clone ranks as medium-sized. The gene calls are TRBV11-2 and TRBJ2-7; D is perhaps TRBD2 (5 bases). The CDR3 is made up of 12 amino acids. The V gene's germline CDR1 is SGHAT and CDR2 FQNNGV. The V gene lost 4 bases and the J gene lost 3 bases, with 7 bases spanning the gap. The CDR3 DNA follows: TGTGCCAGCAGCTCAGACTACTACGAGCAGTACTTC. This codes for CASSSDYYEQYF.

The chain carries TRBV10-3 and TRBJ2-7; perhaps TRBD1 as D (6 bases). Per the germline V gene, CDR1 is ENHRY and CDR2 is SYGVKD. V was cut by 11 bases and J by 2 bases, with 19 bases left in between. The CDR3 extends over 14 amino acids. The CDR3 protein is CASRRRQDAYEQYF. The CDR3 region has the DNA TGTGCCTCCAGGCGGCGACAGGATGCCTACGAGCAGTACTTC.